This T cell receptor beta chain is from a study of STAT5B mutations in CD4+ large granular lymphocyte leukemia. In the study overall: Healthy donors showed HLA-associated enrichment of the CDR3 'QG' motif.

In regard to this clone: Its antigen is currently unknown.

Under the authors' procedure: The detection floor for productive clonotype frequency was 2.59 x 10-5. Repertoires were generated with immunoSEQ multiplex PCR, while TCRdb's copy carries only in-frame clones and drops some. V, J and clone size are those of that table, while D and trimming were read from the DNA. The data contain tens of thousands of clones, approximately 84% of them seen just once; the ten biggest clones take up 0.35%. The study, taken as a whole, reports: CD4-sorted patient repertoires seemed more clonal than healthy CD4+ repertoires. 8/27 top patient clones versus 2/35 control clones were TRBV06-family.

V lost 0 bases and J lost 4, with 16 bases in between. CDR3 size: 16 residues. Germline V gene data show CDR1 as SGHRS and CDR2 as YFSETQ. This TCR came from a human donor in good health. V usage is TRBV5-1 and J usage is TRBJ1-1; D perhaps matches TRBD1 (5 bases). Sequences were obtained from CD4+ T cells from blood buffy coats. Written as DNA, the CDR3 is TGCGCCAGCAGCTTGGCTCAGGGTGGTGCAGGCACTGAAGCTTTCTTT. It codes for CASSLAQGGAGTEAFF.